Listed below are T cell receptor beta chains from one sample, sequenced in a study of blood T cell repertoires in COVID-19. Here immunoSEQ multiplex PCR was the method, and the copy in TCRdb shows in-frame clones only, minus some. The sample carries around 270,000 clones, around 85% recorded once. Sequenced input: peripheral blood. The receptors originated from a human donor with COVID-19, enrolled during active disease. The donor label of this sample is uncertain. Each CDR3 is given without its conserved first and last residue. The D gene is left open where the match is weak.

TRBJ1-1 . TRBV4-1 ASSQSGLVTEAF
TRBJ1-2 TRBD1 TRBV7-2 ASSLWDRVKGYT
TRBJ1-1 TRBD1 TRBV5-5 ASGRPGQGNTEAF
TRBJ1-2 . TRBV3-1/TRBV3-2 ASSQDLGTRLYYGYT
TRBJ1-2 . TRBV7-2 ASSLAPGGDYGYT
TRBJ2-7 TRBD2 TRBV11-2 ASSFSGLAGTYEQY
TRBJ1-1 TRBD1 TRBV29-1 SVSPGGDTEAF
TRBJ1-1 . TRBV28 ASSTHRASAEAF
TRBJ2-1 . TRBV29-1 SLSGDTYSYNEQF
TRBJ1-3 . TRBV18 ASSPDTGTGNTIY
TRBJ2-7 . TRBV21-1 ASTFGSYMGVRLAAHQEEQY
TRBJ2-7 . TRBV6-5 ASSYPGRQGFYEQY
TRBJ1-2 TRBD1 TRBV28 ASSWDRVYGYT
TRBJ2-2 . TRBV13 ASSLDITGELF
TRBJ2-1 . TRBV12-3/TRBV12-4 ASSPLEGGEQF
TRBJ2-7 . TRBV7-2 ASSLGRVSYEQY
TRBJ1-4 . TRBV3-1/TRBV3-2 ASSQAPLRGNDEKLF
TRBJ1-4 TRBD1 TRBV7-6 ASSLGGQGDEKLF
TRBJ1-4 . TRBV2 ASSEARVGEKLF
TRBJ1-1 TRBD1 TRBV7-9 ASSLAAGTGPSEAF